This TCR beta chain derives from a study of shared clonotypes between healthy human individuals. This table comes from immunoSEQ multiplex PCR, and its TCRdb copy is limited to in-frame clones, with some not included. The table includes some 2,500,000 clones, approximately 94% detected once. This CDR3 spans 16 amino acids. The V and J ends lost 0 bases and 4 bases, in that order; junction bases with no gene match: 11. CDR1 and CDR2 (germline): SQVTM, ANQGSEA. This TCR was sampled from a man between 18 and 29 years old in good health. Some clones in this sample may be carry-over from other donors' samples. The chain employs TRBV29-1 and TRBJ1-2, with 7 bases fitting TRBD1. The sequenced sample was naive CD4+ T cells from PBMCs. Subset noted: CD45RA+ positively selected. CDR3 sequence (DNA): TGCAGCGTTGAAGACGGGGGGATGGGACAGCCCTATGGCTACACCTTC. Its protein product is CSVEDGGMGQPYGYTF.